This TCR beta chain was captured in a study of early T cells in non-severe SARS-CoV-2 infection. Overall study: Sequenced bulk RNA came from whole blood that was unsorted, and chains were unpaired.

This clonotype was counted at least ten times. V lost 5 bases to trimming and J lost 3 bases, with 11 bases between them. The length of the CDR3 is 14 residues. Per the germline V gene, CDR1 is SGHTA and CDR2 is FQGNSA. In TCRdb, the 5' RACE reads were re-called with MiXCR into one record per CDR3 protein. The sample comprises some 30,000 distinct CDR3 sequences, around 4% of which are singletons, and 7% to 10% rests with the top ten. This clonotype originated in an adult who was a healthcare worker with PCR-confirmed SARS-CoV-2 infection or an uninfected control (not recorded which). V usage is TRBV7-2 and J usage is TRBJ1-3; D is unclear. Sequences were obtained from whole blood. The CDR3 sequence is CASSPVQSGNTIYF. The CDR3 DNA reads TGTGCCAGCAGCCCGGTGCAGAGTGGAAACACCATATATTTT.